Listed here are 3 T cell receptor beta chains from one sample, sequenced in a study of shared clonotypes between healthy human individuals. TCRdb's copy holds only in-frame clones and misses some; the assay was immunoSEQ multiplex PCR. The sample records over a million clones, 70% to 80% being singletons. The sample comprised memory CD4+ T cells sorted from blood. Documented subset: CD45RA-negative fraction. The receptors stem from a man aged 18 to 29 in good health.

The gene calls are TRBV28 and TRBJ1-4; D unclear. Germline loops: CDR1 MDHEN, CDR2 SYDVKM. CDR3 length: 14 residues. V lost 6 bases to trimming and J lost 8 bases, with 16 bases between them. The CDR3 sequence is CASSPGEYLEKLFF. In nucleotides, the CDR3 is TGTGCCAGCAGCCCCGGGGAATACCTCGAAAAACTGTTTTTT.

The CDR3 DNA reads as TGTGCCAGCAGTATCGGGTTGAACACTGAAGCTTTCTTT. The encoded protein is CASSIGLNTEAFF. This chain joins TRBV6-5 and TRBJ1-1; D gene unclear. V lost 5 bases to trimming and J lost 0 bases, with 7 bases between them. Per the germline V gene, CDR1 is MNHEY and CDR2 is SVGAGI. The CDR3 covers 13 residues.

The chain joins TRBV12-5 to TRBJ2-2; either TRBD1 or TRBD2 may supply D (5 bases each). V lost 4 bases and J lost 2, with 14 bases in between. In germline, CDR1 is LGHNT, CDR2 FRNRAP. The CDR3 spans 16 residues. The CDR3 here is CASGWGSGVNTGELFF. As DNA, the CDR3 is TGTGCTAGTGGTTGGGGGTCCGGGGTCAACACCGGGGAGCTGTTTTTT.